This T cell receptor (beta chain) was documented in a study of blood T cell repertoires in COVID-19 (dated by TCRdb to the early 2020s). Notes on the research overall: The collaborator samples originated in the United States, Italy and Spain and spanned the acute and convalescent phases of COVID-19. The repertoires were made available in a free public database intended to serve as a resource for research on the immune response to SARS-CoV-2. Where available, HLA class I and class II types were obtained from metadata supplied by the sample provider rather than from assay-based typing. Samples were obtained from the ongoing ImmuneRACE study (first 160 participants) and from some 1,200 subjects provided by 6 global collaborators. Subjects who had been exposed to COVID-19, were actively infected with it, or had recovered from it provided the deeply sampled blood TCRbeta repertoires that made up the dataset. The prospective study material was composed of cDNA or gDNA derived from T cells, B-cell-depleted T cells, or PBMCs. The sample metadata nearly always contained a de-identified subject ID, COVID-19 status, age in years and sex.

With regard to this clone: The antigen it binds to is not known. Base qualities are not provided; no much larger clone lies one nucleotide away.

The collaborating institutions used their own protocols to collect whole blood in K2EDTA tubes. For TCRbeta analysis, collaborators shipped samples in one of three forms: frozen whole blood, isolated PBMCs, or DNA extracted from either of those sample types. The paper as a whole reports these results and caveats: The amount of clinical and demographic metadata varied by source and participant and was provided uncurated.

Including cysteine and phenylalanine, the CDR3 has 12 amino acids. The kept DNA is CDR3 alone, 36 bases in frame from the first base. Germline trimming amounts to 6 bases on V and 0 bases on J, with 1 as the count of junction bases outside the gene matches. CDR1 and CDR2 are read off the germline V gene as SQVTM and ANQGSEA. TCRbeta CDR3 regions were amplified from genomic DNA using the immunoSEQ Assay, a bias-controlled multiplex PCR. The authors' pipeline ran thus. Within the assay, amplification of reference gene primers was used to estimate how many nucleated cells each sample contained. Sequence reads were collapsed and filtered to measure the absolute abundance of every unique TCRbeta CDR3 rearrangement. For each sample, productive Simpson clonality was calculated by taking the square root of Simpson's diversity index across productive rearrangements. TCRdb limited this immuneACCESS table to in-frame rearrangements with V and J called. A share of clones is missing; checked studies link under half to unresolved V genes, and the rest is unexplained. That table supplies the V and J calls and clone size; D and trimming were determined from the DNA. The sample table shows roughly 150,000 clones, and 80% to 90% are seen once. Approximately 2.8% of the sample rests with the top ten.

The clonotype was recovered from an older woman with active COVID-19. The chain joins TRBV29-1 to TRBJ2-7; 8 bases in the junction line up with TRBD2. Sequences were obtained from peripheral blood. The sequenced DNA: TGCAGCGTCGGGGGGGACTCCTACGAGCAGTACTTC. This translates into CSVGGDSYEQYF.